This T cell receptor (beta chain) was sequenced during a study of OX40 agonist ivuxolimab in advanced cancers. Trimming took 5 bases from V and 1 from J, leaving 15 bases between them. The CDR3 contains 15 residues. Germline CDR1 is SGHNT and CDR2 is YYREEE (reference sequence). Worth noting for this clone: No antigen is known for it.

Findings and limits, study-wide: Researchers did not establish what antigens the expanded peripheral T cells target.

Clones were read by immunoSEQ multiplex PCR, and TCRdb kept only the in-frame ones, dropping some. This sample has 55,000 to 70,000 clones; 70% to 85% occur once, and the top ten carry approximately 10%. Sequenced material: CD4+ or CD8+ T cells sorted from blood, taken in a trial of the OX40 agonist ivuxolimab. The V call is TRBV5-4, the J call TRBJ2-5; tentative D call: TRBD2 (6 bases). This receptor was obtained from an adult with an advanced solid tumor such as melanoma, head and neck, liver or kidney cancer. This chain's CDR3 is CASRPTGDSQETQYF. The CDR3 DNA is TGTGCCAGCAGACCGACCGGGGACTCCCAAGAGACCCAGTACTTC.